Below are 21 T cell receptor beta chains sequenced from a single sample in a study of human thymus T cells. Using immunoSEQ multiplex PCR, the repertoire was profiled, and TCRdb retains in-frame clones only, with some absent. The profile shows about 120,000 clones, 90% to 95% of them singletons. The study used thymus tissue resected during corrective heart surgery. The source material was thymus tissue. The receptors derive from a boy in the first two years of life with a congenital heart defect but otherwise immunologically healthy.

The sample holds one count of this clone. The chain couples TRBV7-2 to TRBJ2-5, with D uncertain. CDR3 length equals 15 residues. V lost 4 bases to trimming and J lost 4 bases, with 16 bases between them. Germline loops: CDR1 SGHTA, CDR2 FQGNSA. The CDR3 loop reads CASSSHQRLRETQYF. The CDR3 DNA sequence: TGTGCCAGCAGCTCCCACCAGCGTTTGAGAGAGACCCAGTACTTC.

The chain combines TRBV10-3 with TRBJ1-2; TRBD1 matches at 9 bases. Per the germline V gene, CDR1 is ENHRY and CDR2 is SYGVKD. The CDR3 is made up of 16 amino acids. V gave up 6 bases and J gave up 5 bases; unmatched junction bases: 13. This chain's CDR3 is CAIRSRTGTGTYGYTF. The CDR3 DNA is TGTGCCATCAGATCTCGAACCGGGACAGGGACGTATGGCTACACCTTC.

The chain employs TRBV30 and TRBJ2-3; either TRBD1 or TRBD2 may supply D (5 bases each). Germline lookup yields CDR1 GTSNPN and CDR2 SVGIG (reference sequence). Trimming cost V 3 bases and J 2 bases, with 15 bases left between them. CDR3 size: 15 residues. The CDR3 DNA reads TGTGCCTGGAGCATCCGAGGGGCCACCACAGATACGCAGTATTTT. Translation: CAWSIRGATTDTQYF.

J is TRBJ2-7 and V is TRBV10-2; 13 bases fit TRBD2. Germline CDR1 WSHSY, CDR2 SAAADI. The CDR3 sequence is 15 residues long. With 4 bases clipped from V and 4 bases from J, the junction kept 4 bases outside the gene matches. The CDR3 protein is CASSGGTSGEYEQYF. DNA for the CDR3: TGCGCCAGCAGTGGGGGGACTAGCGGGGAATACGAGCAGTACTTC.

This chain joins TRBV30 and TRBJ2-5, with 8 bases fitting TRBD1. The J call may be mistaken, given a closer DNA end match to TRBJ2-7. This CDR3 is built from 13 residues. The germline V gene encodes CDR1 GTSNPN and CDR2 SVGIG (reference sequence). The CDR3 here is CAWGGTGGNEQYF. CDR3 coding DNA: TGTGCCTGGGGGGGGACAGGCGGCAACGAGCAGTACTTC.

The chain uses TRBV4-3 and TRBJ2-2; D is uncertain. Germline loops: CDR1 LGHNA, CDR2 YSLEER. The V gene lost 5 bases and the J gene lost 0 bases, with 10 bases spanning the gap. CDR3 length equals 15 residues. The CDR3 sequence: CASSSGWTNTGELFF. CDR3 in DNA: TGCGCCAGCAGCTCAGGTTGGACGAACACCGGGGAGCTGTTTTTT.

CDR3 coding DNA: TGTGCCAGTAGTATCTGGGGAAAAGGCCACTACGAGCAGTACTTC. Translating gives CASSIWGKGHYEQYF. This chain uses TRBV19 with TRBJ2-7; no clear D. CDR1 is LNHDA and CDR2 is SQIVND in the germline V gene (reference sequence). The CDR3 extends over 15 amino acids. V dropped 3 bases and J dropped 3 bases, with 15 bases sitting between them.

The chain is built from TRBV29-1 and TRBJ2-7; tentative D call: TRBD2 (6 bases). The V and J ends lost 5 bases and 2 bases respectively, with 7 bases between them. Germline loops: CDR1 SQVTM, CDR2 ANQGSEA. This CDR3 is 11 amino acids long. CDR3 residues: CSVREPYEQYF. The CDR3 DNA reads TGCAGCGTTCGGGAGCCCTACGAGCAGTACTTC.

V gene TRBV28 combines with J gene TRBJ2-2; 7 bases line up with TRBD2. CDR1 is MDHEN and CDR2 is SYDVKM in the germline V gene. Trimming cost V 6 bases and J 5 bases; bases outside gene matches: 9. CDR3 size: 15 residues. The chain's CDR3 is CASRGGVPETGELFF. The CDR3 bases are TGTGCCAGCAGGGGAGGGGTCCCCGAAACCGGGGAGCTGTTTTTT.

This sequence joins TRBV29-1 and TRBJ2-1; weak D call: TRBD2 (5 bases). The CDR3 is 14 amino acids. CDR1 SQVTM and CDR2 ANQGSEA come from the germline V gene. V shed 6 bases and J shed 5 bases, with 17 bases lying between them. As DNA, the CDR3 is TGCAGCGTCCTCCCGAGGGTCTGGGACAATGAGCAGTTCTTC. Translating it yields CSVLPRVWDNEQFF.

Note on this clone: One junction end does not reproduce the germline sequence, and a read error may be involved. The genes are TRBV5-1 and TRBJ1-2, with D possibly matching TRBD1 (6 bases). The CDR3 runs 15 residues. The V gene's germline CDR1 is SGHRS and CDR2 YFSETQ. The DNA of the CDR3 is TGCGCCAGCCGCTTTAGGGGGGGAGCTAACTATGGCTACACCTTC. Residues: CASRFRGGANYGYTF.

This clone showed up just once. CDR3 sequence reads: CASHPGGFIENYGYTF. In DNA form, the CDR3 reads TGTGCCAGCCATCCGGGAGGTTTTATAGAGAACTATGGCTACACCTTC. This chain uses TRBV2 with TRBJ1-2; D ambiguous. The V gene's germline CDR1 is SNHLY and CDR2 FYNNEI. V was shortened by 8 bases and J by 2 bases, with 21 bases between the two germline ends. The CDR3 is 16 residues long. The whole variable domain, remainder taken from reference TRBV2 and TRBJ1-2, is EPEVTQTPSHQVTQMGQEVILRCVPISNHLYFYWYRQILGQKVEFLVSFYNNEISEKSEIFDDQFSVERPDGSNFTLKIRSTKLEDSAMYFCASHPGGFIENYGYTFGSGTRLTVV.

This clone was recorded once. The rearrangement joins TRBV7-2 to TRBJ1-6; D is uncertain. V lost 4 bases and J lost 11, with 15 bases in between. Per the germline V gene, CDR1 is SGHTA and CDR2 is FQGNSA. There are 14 residues in the CDR3. The CDR3 DNA follows: TGTGCCAGCAGCTGGGGTTTTTGGGTCACACCCCTCCACTTT. Its protein product is CASSWGFWVTPLHF.

The rearrangement joins TRBV4-3 to TRBJ1-3; D is ambiguous. V lost 0 bases and J 5 bases, leaving 11 bases between the germline ends. Germline assignment: CDR1 LGHNA and CDR2 YSLEER. The CDR3 totals 15 residues. CDR3 region: CASSQDAGYRNTIYF. DNA of the CDR3: TGCGCCAGCAGCCAAGACGCGGGGTACCGAAACACCATATATTTT.

The chain carries TRBV5-1 and TRBJ1-1; 9 bases are a match to TRBD1. The V gene end was trimmed by 4 bases and the J gene end by 2 bases; junction bases not matched to a gene: 15. The germline gives CDR1 SGHRS, CDR2 YFSETQ. This CDR3 is built from 18 residues. The CDR3 spells CASSQLQLDRGNNTEAFF. The CDR3 DNA is TGCGCCAGCAGCCAACTCCAATTAGACAGGGGGAACAACACTGAAGCTTTCTTT. The full variable domain, its missing parts supplied by reference TRBV5-1 and TRBJ1-1, is KAGVTQTPRYLIKTRGQQVTLSCSPISGHRSVSWYQQTPGQGLQFLFEYFSETQRNKGNFPGRFSGRQFSNSRSEMNVSTLELGDSALYLCASSQLQLDRGNNTEAFFGQGTRLTVV.

This chain connects TRBV6-1 to TRBJ1-6; D not certain. V was shortened by 6 bases and J by 1 base, with 10 bases between the two germline ends. CDR3 length: 15 amino acids. Per the germline V gene, CDR1 is MNHNS and CDR2 is SASEGT. CDR3 amino acids: CASRRSRSYNSPLHF. CDR3 sequence (DNA): TGTGCCAGCAGGAGATCCCGGTCCTATAATTCACCCCTCCACTTT.

The chain is built from TRBV11-2 and TRBJ1-5; D is unclear. V was cut by 4 bases and J by 0 bases, with 16 bases left in between. Germline loops: CDR1 SGHAT, CDR2 FQNNGV. The CDR3 runs 17 residues. Written as DNA, the CDR3 is TGTGCCAGCAGCTCCATTGATAGAACCCATAGCAATCAGCCCCAGCATTTT. Residues: CASSSIDRTHSNQPQHF.

V usage is TRBV7-2 and J usage is TRBJ1-3; no reliable D call. Germline CDR1 is SGHTA and CDR2 is FQGNSA. V gave up 3 bases and J gave up 4 bases, with 4 bases separating them. The CDR3 covers 12 residues. The CDR3 nucleotides are TGTGCCAGCAGCTTCATCGGAAACACCATATATTTT. Protein product: CASSFIGNTIYF. The entire variable domain, with the rest obtained from reference TRBV7-2 and TRBJ1-3, is as follows: GAGVSQSPSNKVTEKGKDVELRCDPISGHTALYWYRQSLGQGLEFLIYFQGNSAPDKSGLPSDRFSAERTGGSVSTLTIQRTQQEDSAVYLCASSFIGNTIYFGEGSWLTVV.

This clone was recorded only once. V usage is TRBV28 and J usage is TRBJ1-5; 9 nucleotides match TRBD1. CDR1 is MDHEN, CDR2 SYDVKM, per germline. The J segment lost 1 base and the V segment lost 5 bases, leaving 6 bases of the junction unmatched. The CDR3 has 16 residues. The CDR3 region is CASSRRTGESNQPQHF. The CDR3 DNA sequence: TGTGCCAGCAGTCGCAGGACAGGGGAGAGCAATCAGCCCCAGCATTTT.

The genes are TRBV13 and TRBJ2-6; D might be TRBD1 (6 bases). Trimming shortened V by 5 bases and J by 2 bases, and 10 bases separated the two germline ends. This CDR3 has 15 amino acids. CDR1 is PRHDT and CDR2 is FYEKMQ in the germline V gene (reference sequence). The CDR3 protein is CASSPPGAGANVLTF. DNA for the CDR3: TGTGCCAGCAGCCCCCCAGGGGCTGGGGCCAACGTCCTGACTTTC. The full variable domain, rest sourced from reference TRBV13 and TRBJ2-6, is AAGVIQSPRHLIKEKRETATLKCYPIPRHDTVYWYQQGPGQDPQFLISFYEKMQSDKGSIPDRFSAQQFSDYHSELNMSSLELGDSALYFCASSPPGAGANVLTFGAGSRLTVL.

The rearrangement joins TRBV19 to TRBJ2-2; D remains ambiguous. The CDR3 contains 12 residues. Germline V gene sequence: CDR1 LNHDA, CDR2 SQIVND (reference sequence). Trimming cost V 5 bases and J 4 bases, with 5 bases left between them. The CDR3 protein is CASSGITGELFF. The CDR3 bases are TGTGCCAGTAGTGGGATCACCGGGGAGCTGTTTTTT.